The 31 T cell receptor beta chains given below trace back to one sample, sequenced in a study of T-cell reconstitution after alpha-beta-depleted transplantation in children. The authors prepared the TCRbeta library with unique molecular identifiers. TCRdb reprocessed the PCR reads with MiXCR, giving one entry per CDR3 protein. The table shows about 610,000 distinct CDR3 sequences, with under 12% occurring only once. This specimen was PBMCs from the stem cell graft donor, taken from the stem cell graft. These receptors were obtained from a human donor who donated a stem cell graft to a child with acute myeloid leukemia.

This clonotype was seen just once. The V and J genes are TRBV28 and TRBJ2-5; 11 bases fit TRBD2. Germline V gene sequence: CDR1 MDHEN, CDR2 SYDVKM. This CDR3 contains 17 residues. V was pared by 2 bases and J by 5 bases, with 10 bases of the junction left unmatched. This chain's CDR3 is CASSLIILAGVGETQYF. The CDR3 nucleotides read TGTGCCAGCAGTTTAATCATACTAGCGGGAGTAGGCGAGACCCAGTACTTC.

The chain recombines TRBV7-2 with TRBJ2-7, with D unclear. V lost 2 bases and J lost 6, with 17 bases in between. The CDR3 is 15 amino acids. Germline V gives CDR1 SGHTA, CDR2 FQGNSA. The CDR3 region is CASSLTSIGLGEQYF. In nucleotides, the CDR3 is TGTGCCAGCAGCTTAACCAGCATAGGGCTCGGCGAGCAGTACTTC.

This clonotype was observed a handful of times. This chain uses TRBV15 with TRBJ1-4; no clear D gene. With 1 base removed from V and 0 bases from J, the gap between germline ends came to 9 bases. The germline gives CDR1 LNHNV, CDR2 YYDKDF (reference sequence). The CDR3 spans 16 residues. In DNA form, the CDR3 reads TGTGCCACCAGCAGAGGTCCAACTTCAACTAATGAAAAACTGTTTTTT. Its protein is CATSRGPTSTNEKLFF.

There are many counts of this clonotype. This rearrangement joins TRBV2 to TRBJ2-7, with D possibly TRBD2 on 6 matching bases. Germline-derived CDR1 and CDR2 are SNHLY and FYNNEI. Trimming took off 8 bases at V and 4 bases at J, with 15 bases between the two ends. This CDR3 is built from 13 residues. The chain's CDR3 is CASEGTPIYEQYF. In nucleotides, the CDR3 is TGTGCCAGCGAGGGGACTCCAATATACGAGCAGTACTTC. Filled out from reference TRBV2 and TRBJ2-7, the complete variable domain reads EPEVTQTPSHQVTQMGQEVILRCVPISNHLYFYWYRQILGQKVEFLVSFYNNEISEKSEIFDDQFSVERPDGSNFTLKIRSTKLEDSAMYFCASEGTPIYEQYFGPGTRLTVT.

This clonotype has just a few counts. The V gene is TRBV20-1, the J gene TRBJ2-2; 9 positions match TRBD2. With 5 bases clipped from V and 5 bases from J, the junction kept 6 bases outside the gene matches. This CDR3 spans 14 amino acids. The germline V gene has CDR1 DFQATT and CDR2 SNEGSKA (reference sequence). This CDR3 is CSASPSGKTGELFF. In DNA form, the CDR3 reads TGCAGTGCTTCCCCTAGCGGGAAGACCGGGGAGCTGTTTTTT.

The rearrangement joins TRBV27 to TRBJ2-3, with 8 bases aligning to TRBD2. CDR3 length: 16 residues. CDR1 is MNHEY, CDR2 SMNVEV, per germline (reference sequence). Trimming at V came to 0 bases and at J to 4 bases, leaving 6 bases not matched to a gene. The CDR3 is CASSLSSGAAPDTQYF. Here the CDR3 DNA reads TGTGCCAGCAGTTTATCTAGCGGGGCGGCACCAGATACGCAGTATTTT.

This clonotype has only a few counts. CDR3 sequence: CATSRVGEATEAFF. CDR3 in DNA: TGTGCCACCAGCAGGGTAGGGGAGGCCACTGAAGCTTTCTTT. This sequence joins TRBV15 and TRBJ1-1; D possibly corresponds to TRBD1 (5 bases). This CDR3 has 14 residues. The V gene lost 3 bases and the J gene lost 4 bases, with 12 bases spanning the gap. Germline lookup yields CDR1 LNHNV and CDR2 YYDKDF (reference sequence).

The genes are TRBV10-1 and TRBJ1-2, with D perhaps matching TRBD1 (6 bases). Germline V CDR1 and CDR2: WNHNN, SYGVQD (reference sequence). V lost 11 bases and J lost 5, with 18 bases in between. The CDR3 is 13 residues long. CDR3 region: CAWTADMLYGYTF. CDR3 sequence (DNA): TGCGCCTGGACAGCCGACATGTTGTATGGCTACACCTTC.

This clonotype was recorded a few times. The genes are TRBV29-1 and TRBJ2-7, with 9 nucleotides matching TRBD1. CDR3 length: 15 amino acids. Trimming cost V 3 bases and J 1 base; bases outside gene matches: 7. Germline V gene data show CDR1 as SQVTM and CDR2 as ANQGSEA. CDR3 sequence reads: CSVDTAGTGSYEQYF. The CDR3 DNA sequence: TGCAGCGTTGACACCGCCGGGACAGGGTCCTACGAGCAGTACTTC.

This clonotype appeared a few times. The chain uses TRBV7-9 and TRBJ2-5; 8 nucleotides line up with TRBD1. Trimming cost V 0 bases and J 5 bases; bases outside gene matches: 5. This CDR3 is 15 amino acids long. Looked up from germline, CDR1 is SEHNR and CDR2 is FQNEAQ (reference sequence). DNA of the CDR3: TGTGCCAGCAGCTTAGCCAGGGGGCAAGGGGAGACCCAGTACTTC. Its protein product is CASSLARGQGETQYF.

The table lists this clonotype with many counts. The CDR3 reads CASSFAHFGSTDTQYF. DNA of the CDR3: TGTGCCAGCAGTTTCGCCCATTTCGGAAGCACAGATACGCAGTATTTT. This chain uses TRBV6-5 with TRBJ2-3, with D hard to call. CDR1 and CDR2 (germline): MNHEY, SVGAGI. Trimming removed 4 bases at V and 0 bases at J, with 14 bases between. The CDR3 covers 16 residues.

The chain couples TRBV12-3 or TRBV12-4 to TRBJ2-5, with D possibly TRBD2 on 7 matching bases. V was cut by 5 bases and J by 5 bases, with 21 bases left in between. The CDR3 totals 16 residues. In nucleotides, the CDR3 is TGTGCCAGCAGTCTGGGGGGGACAAGTCCCTCGGAGACCCAGTACTTC. Protein product: CASSLGGTSPSETQYF.

This chain uses TRBV7-2 with TRBJ2-3; no reliable D call. CDR3 length equals 14 residues. V dropped 4 bases and J dropped 4 bases, with 12 bases sitting between them. The germline gives CDR1 SGHTA, CDR2 FQGNSA. In DNA, the CDR3 is TGTGCCAGCAGCTCGCTAACGGGTTCAGATACGCAGTATTTT. Translated: CASSSLTGSDTQYF.

The table lists this clonotype with many counts. The rearrangement uses TRBV20-1 and TRBJ2-5, with D possibly TRBD1 on 6 matching bases. Per the germline V gene, CDR1 is DFQATT and CDR2 is SNEGSKA (reference sequence). Trimming cost V 6 bases and J 1 base, with 15 bases left between them. The CDR3 contains 14 residues. The CDR3 DNA reads TGCAGTGCCGGGGACACGGTGACCCAAGAGACCCAGTACTTC. Residues: CSAGDTVTQETQYF.

The V and J genes are TRBV6-1 and TRBJ2-3; 8 nucleotides line up with TRBD2. This CDR3 comprises 16 residues. The V gene's germline CDR1 is MNHNS and CDR2 SASEGT. Trimming took 5 bases from V and 2 from J; bases not matched to a gene: 9. The CDR3 spells CASSRGGGYHTDTQYF. The CDR3 DNA sequence: TGTGCCAGCAGTCGGGGGGGTGGTTACCACACAGATACGCAGTATTTT.

The V call is TRBV29-1, the J call TRBJ2-5; 11 bases agree with TRBD1. Trimming at V came to 0 bases and at J to 5 bases, leaving 8 bases not matched to a gene. Germline V gives CDR1 SQVTM, CDR2 ANQGSEA. This CDR3 comprises 16 residues. The CDR3 DNA follows: TGCAGCGTTGAAGATAGGACAGGGGGCGCTGGGGAGACCCAGTACTTC. This codes for CSVEDRTGGAGETQYF.

The chain links TRBV6-5 to TRBJ1-1; D is unclear. The V and J ends lost 3 bases and 0 bases respectively, with 11 bases between them. This CDR3 region has 15 residues. Germline loops: CDR1 MNHEY, CDR2 SVGAGI. CDR3 bases: TGTGCCAGCAGTTATAGTTCGTATCTGAACACTGAAGCTTTCTTT. Translating gives CASSYSSYLNTEAFF.

The chain uses TRBV6-2 or TRBV6-3 and TRBJ2-3, with 10 bases matching TRBD2. The J segment lost 1 base and the V segment lost 5 bases, leaving 9 bases of the junction unmatched. The length of the CDR3 is 17 residues. Per germline, CDR1 MNHEY and CDR2 SVGEGT. For the CDR3, the DNA is TGTGCCAGCAGTCCCGGAGCGGGAGGGCTGGGCACAGATACGCAGTATTTT. Its translation: CASSPGAGGLGTDTQYF.

This clonotype was counted only a few times. The chain couples TRBV5-5 to TRBJ2-1, with D perhaps TRBD2 (5 bases). CDR3 length: 14 amino acids. The germline V gene has CDR1 SGHKS and CDR2 YYEKEE (reference sequence). V was cut by 2 bases and J by 4 bases, with 10 bases left in between. The CDR3 spells CASSFPPGYNEQFF. For the CDR3, the DNA is TGTGCCAGCAGCTTCCCCCCGGGGTACAATGAGCAGTTCTTC.

V is TRBV12-3 or TRBV12-4 and J is TRBJ1-1, with a possible D match to TRBD1 (5 bases). Deletions cut 7 bases from V and 0 bases from J, with 12 bases between. CDR3 length equals 14 residues. CDR3 bases: TGTGCCAGCACCCCCGGGGGAATGAACACTGAAGCTTTCTTT. Amino acids: CASTPGGMNTEAFF.

This clonotype was detected many times. The chain couples TRBV6-5 to TRBJ1-6; D might be TRBD1 (5 bases). This CDR3 is 16 amino acids long. Between the trimmed V and J ends, which lost 1 base and 9 bases, there was a span of 16 bases. The germline CDR1 and CDR2 sequences are MNHEY and SVGAGI. This CDR3 is CASSYFTSGVGSPLHF. The CDR3 bases are TGTGCCAGCAGTTACTTTACATCGGGGGTCGGTTCACCCCTCCACTTT.

This chain links TRBV10-3 with TRBJ2-3, with no clear D. V was pared by 6 bases and J by 0 bases, with 7 bases between. Germline CDR1 and CDR2: ENHRY and SYGVKD. This CDR3 has 13 amino acids. CDR3 amino acids: CAIRESSTDTQYF. As DNA, the CDR3 is TGTGCCATCAGGGAATCTAGCACAGATACGCAGTATTTT.

This clonotype was detected ten times or more. This sequence joins TRBV29-1 and TRBJ2-1; unclear D gene. V lost 7 bases, J lost 5 bases, and 24 bases lay in between. This CDR3 is built from 16 residues. CDR1 is SQVTM, CDR2 ANQGSEA, per germline. CDR3 sequence: CSAALEVETYHNEQFF. In DNA form, the CDR3 reads TGCAGCGCGGCCCTCGAAGTGGAGACATACCACAATGAGCAGTTCTTC.

This clonotype was found a few times. The gene calls are TRBV29-1 and TRBJ2-7; D perhaps matches TRBD2 (7 bases). V shed 8 bases and J shed 4 bases, with 21 bases lying between them. The CDR3 length is 14 residues. The germline V gene has CDR1 SQVTM and CDR2 ANQGSEA. The CDR3 loop reads CSTRGGEGQYEQYF. CDR3 DNA sequence: TGCAGCACCCGAGGGGGGGAGGGCCAATACGAGCAGTACTTC.

This clonotype came up many times. The genes are TRBV7-2 and TRBJ2-7; D is perhaps TRBD2 (5 bases). The germline CDR1 and CDR2 sequences are SGHTA and FQGNSA. The length of the CDR3 is 12 residues. Trimming took 0 bases from V and 6 from J, leaving 6 bases between them. CDR3 loop: CASSLAAVEQYF. Written as DNA, the CDR3 is TGTGCCAGCAGCTTAGCAGCGGTCGAGCAGTACTTC.

The gene calls are TRBV20-1 and TRBJ2-7, with D unclear. Germline V CDR1 and CDR2: DFQATT, SNEGSKA (reference sequence). The CDR3 extends over 16 amino acids. V lost 1 base and J lost 4, with 20 bases in between. This chain's CDR3 is CSARGASGWYGYEQYF. The CDR3 region has the DNA TGCAGTGCTAGAGGGGCTAGTGGGTGGTACGGATACGAGCAGTACTTC.

This clonotype has more than one count but fewer than ten. V and J are TRBV12-3 or TRBV12-4 and TRBJ1-2, with D possibly matching TRBD1 (6 bases). The V end was cut by 6 bases, the J end by 2 bases, with 10 bases between. The length of the CDR3 is 13 residues. Here the CDR3 reads CASSADRNYGYTF. The CDR3, as DNA: TGTGCCAGCAGCGCCGACAGGAACTATGGCTACACCTTC.

The V and J genes are TRBV28 and TRBJ2-7, with D perhaps matching TRBD1 or TRBD2 (5 bases each). The germline CDR1 and CDR2 sequences are MDHEN and SYDVKM. V lost 6 bases, J lost 7 bases, and 22 bases lay in between. The length of the CDR3 is 15 residues. CDR3: CASSFPGTRGGEQYF. In DNA, the CDR3 is TGTGCCAGCAGCTTCCCCGGGACCCGAGGTGGTGAGCAGTACTTC.

This clonotype was recorded a few times. CDR3 region: CSALGAPGNEKLFF. The CDR3 bases are TGCAGTGCTTTAGGGGCCCCGGGTAATGAAAAACTGTTTTTT. The rearrangement joins TRBV20-1 to TRBJ1-4; D may be TRBD1 (5 bases). The CDR3 length is 14 residues. V lost 5 bases to trimming and J lost 4 bases, with 14 bases between them. Germline V CDR1 and CDR2: DFQATT, SNEGSKA (reference sequence).

In its sample, this clonotype was seen a few times. Here the CDR3 DNA reads TGCGCCAGCAGCTTCAAGGGTGGGGAGACCCAGTACTTC. Translating gives CASSFKGGETQYF. The V and J genes are TRBV5-1 and TRBJ2-5; no clear D gene. Germline-derived CDR1 and CDR2 are SGHRS and YFSETQ. V was cut by 2 bases and J by 5 bases, with 10 bases left in between. This CDR3 contains 13 residues.

There are a few counts of this clonotype. The genes are TRBV20-1 and TRBJ2-1, with 9 bases fitting TRBD1. From germline, CDR1 is DFQATT and CDR2 SNEGSKA (reference sequence). The CDR3 is 12 residues long. Trimming removed 8 bases from V and 5 bases from J; junction bases left unmatched: 4. The CDR3 sequence is CSPGQGNNEQFF. The CDR3 region has the DNA TGCAGTCCGGGACAGGGAAACAATGAGCAGTTCTTC.